This T cell receptor (beta chain) emerged from a study of response to subunit inactivated influenza vaccine. Regarding this clonotype: Its cognate antigen is unknown.

Regarding the study as a whole: Authors suggested each seasonal influenza vaccination recruits few new T cells.

MiXCR, run by TCRdb on the RT-PCR reads, gives a single entry per CDR3 protein. The sample consists of 300,000 to 350,000 distinct CDR3 sequences, about 20% of them appearing once. Trimming removed 3 bases from V and 8 bases from J; junction bases left unmatched: 4. This CDR3 has 14 residues. The sample in question was PBMCs from blood, obtained approximately 22 months after vaccination. This receptor was obtained from a man between 50 and 70 years old who received an inactivated influenza vaccine. This chain joins TRBV12-3 or TRBV12-4 and TRBJ1-4; 9 bases agree with TRBD1. Here the CDR3 DNA reads TGTGCCAGCAGTTTCCGACAGGGGGACGAAAAACTGTTTTTT. Protein: CASSFRQGDEKLFF.